This T cell receptor beta chain was recorded in a study of blood T cell repertoires in COVID-19. The wider study: Sites across the United States, Italy and Spain contributed samples from acute and convalescent COVID-19. In each case, the material was cDNA or gDNA derived from T cells, B-cell-depleted T cells, or PBMCs.

In the authors' methods: Amplification of reference gene primers provided the estimated nucleated cell counts. Sequencing was performed with immunoSEQ multiplex PCR; in TCRdb, only in-frame clones are kept and a portion is missing. That table supplies the V and J calls and clone size; D and trimming were determined from the DNA. The table records under 200,000 clones, about 90% of them present only once. CDR1 and CDR2 (germline): SEHNR, FQNEAQ (reference sequence). Trimming stripped 2 bases from V and 8 bases from J, with 7 bases between. The CDR3 consists of 13 residues. The source is a man aged 35 to 55 with active or convalescent COVID-19. The chain employs TRBV7-9 and TRBJ1-6, with TRBD1 as a possible D gene (6 bases). The sample consisted of peripheral blood. CDR3 DNA sequence: TGTGCCAGCAGCTTACGGACAGATTCACCCCTCCACTTT. Protein: CASSLRTDSPLHF. The full variable domain, in which reference TRBV7-9 and TRBJ1-6 provide the parts outside the CDR3, is DTGVSQNPRHKITKRGQNVTFRCDPISEHNRLYWYRQTLGQGPEFLTYFQNEAQLEKSRLLSDRFSAERPKGSFSTLEIQRTEQGDSAMYLCASSLRTDSPLHFGNGTRLTVT.